The 18 T cell receptor beta chains in this list originate from one sample, sequenced in a study of cytomegalovirus exposure and HLA in healthy donors. The PCR had 60 Vbeta and 13 Jbeta primers. Libraries were prepared by immunoSEQ multiplex PCR; TCRdb keeps only in-frame clonotypes and omits some of them. Of around 210,000 clones detected, roughly 81% appear once; the ten largest clones hold about 0.25%. Sequenced material: PBMCs. The source of these receptors is a girl aged 2-9 years in good health and CMV-seronegative.

The rearrangement links TRBV4-1 to TRBJ2-5; D ambiguous. The V gene lost 0 bases and the J gene lost 3 bases, with 8 bases spanning the gap. CDR1 is MGHRA and CDR2 is YSYEKL in the germline V gene. This CDR3 contains 14 residues. The CDR3: CASSQDIAEETQYF. CDR3 DNA sequence: TGCGCCAGCAGCCAAGATATAGCTGAAGAGACCCAGTACTTC.

The V call is TRBV5-6, the J call TRBJ1-1; no definite D call. This CDR3 is 13 amino acids long. Germline lookup yields CDR1 SGHDT and CDR2 YYEEEE. Trimming took off 2 bases at V and 11 bases at J, with 16 bases between the two ends. The CDR3 nucleotides are TGTGCCAGCAGCTTTAGGTCCCGTGTGCGGGCTTTCTTT. Amino acid sequence: CASSFRSRVRAFF.

The gene calls are TRBV13 and TRBJ2-7; 11 bases map to TRBD2. Germline CDR1 PRHDT, CDR2 FYEKMQ (reference sequence). Trimming at V came to 3 bases and at J to 2 bases, leaving 3 bases not matched to a gene. The CDR3 is 15 residues long. CDR3 nucleotides: TGTGCCAGCAGCTTCCCTAGCGGGGGGACCTACGAGCAGTACTTC. Protein sequence: CASSFPSGGTYEQYF.

The V gene is TRBV7-9, the J gene TRBJ2-7, with TRBD2 matching over 11 bases. Looked up from germline, CDR1 is SEHNR and CDR2 is FQNEAQ (reference sequence). The J segment lost 13 bases and the V segment lost 5 bases, leaving 4 bases of the junction unmatched. The CDR3 loop spans 11 amino acids. The CDR3 DNA sequence: TGTGCCAGCAGCGCACTAGCGGGAGTTTACTTC. Protein: CASSALAGVYF.

In DNA, the CDR3 is TGTGCCTGGAAGTCTAGGCCGAGAGCTAACTATGGCTACACCTTC. As protein: CAWKSRPRANYGYTF. The gene calls are TRBV30 and TRBJ1-2; no firm D call. The germline V gene encodes CDR1 GTSNPN and CDR2 SVGIG (reference sequence). CDR3 length: 15 residues. V dropped 4 bases and J dropped 0 bases, with 15 bases sitting between them.

The rearrangement uses TRBV30 and TRBJ2-7, with D perhaps TRBD1 (6 bases). The V end was cut by 3 bases, the J end by 3 bases, with 9 bases between. The CDR3 covers 12 residues. The V gene's germline CDR1 is GTSNPN and CDR2 SVGIG (reference sequence). CDR3 coding DNA: TGTGCCTGGAGCAAACAGGGCTACGAGCAGTACTTC. Translation: CAWSKQGYEQYF. Together with reference TRBV30 and TRBJ2-7, the CDR3 gives the full variable domain: SQTIHQWPATLVQPVGSPLSLECTVEGTSNPNLYWYRQAAGRGLQLLFYSVGIGQISSEVPQNLSASRPQDRQFILSSKKLLLSDSGFYLCAWSKQGYEQYFGPGTRLTVT.

This clone was detected only a few times. The chain uses TRBV5-1 and TRBJ1-1; 7 bases align to TRBD1. Germline V gene sequence: CDR1 SGHRS, CDR2 YFSETQ. J gave up 9 bases and V 0 bases, and 5 bases lay outside the gene matches. This CDR3 spans 13 amino acids. In DNA, the CDR3 is TGCGCCAGCAGCTTGGGCGACAGGGATAAAGCTTTCTTT. Translated: CASSLGDRDKAFF.

The rearrangement links TRBV6-1 to TRBJ2-7; 10 positions agree with TRBD1. Trimming took 8 bases from V and 6 from J; bases not matched to a gene: 7. Germline CDR1 and CDR2: MNHNS and SASEGT. This CDR3 contains 13 residues. The CDR3: CASSWTGGSEQYF. CDR3 nucleotides: TGTGCCAGCTCCTGGACAGGGGGAAGCGAGCAGTACTTC.

CDR3 sequence: CASSFARGGAYEQYF. The CDR3 nucleotides are TGTGCCAGCAGCTTTGCCCGGGGGGGGGCATATGAGCAGTACTTC. The chain uses TRBV7-8 and TRBJ2-7, with 8 nucleotides matching TRBD2. CDR1 and CDR2 from the germline V gene are SGHVS and FQNEAQ. The CDR3 sequence is 15 residues long. J lost 7 bases, V lost 3 bases, and 11 bases had no gene match.

The CDR3 loop is CASSTTRDPEQFF. The CDR3 DNA sequence: TGTGCCAGCTCGACGACTAGGGACCCGGAGCAGTTCTTC. This chain joins TRBV6-5 and TRBJ2-1, with D possibly matching TRBD2 (6 bases). The CDR3 sequence is 13 residues long. The V end lost 8 bases, the J end lost 10 bases, and 18 bases lay between the germline ends. Germline CDR1 reads MNHEY; CDR2 reads SVGAGI.

The rearrangement joins TRBV7-3 to TRBJ2-1, with 7 bases matching TRBD2. With 5 bases clipped from V and 8 bases from J, the junction kept 12 bases outside the gene matches. Germline CDR1 and CDR2: SGHTA and FQGTGA. The CDR3 totals 15 residues. DNA of the CDR3: TGTGCCAGCAGCCCAGCGGGGTGGTCGGGCCATGAGCAGTTCTTC. This encodes CASSPAGWSGHEQFF. The variable domain in full, completed from reference TRBV7-3 and TRBJ2-1, reads GAGVSQTPSNKVTEKGKYVELRCDPISGHTALYWYRQSLGQGPEFLIYFQGTGAADDSGLPNDRFFAVRPEGSVSTLKIQRTERGDSAVYLCASSPAGWSGHEQFFGPGTRLTVL.

The chain employs TRBV25-1 and TRBJ1-4, with 12 nucleotides matching TRBD1. Germline loops: CDR1 MGHDK, CDR2 SYGVNS. This CDR3 spans 15 amino acids. V trimming: 4 bases; J trimming: 8 bases; junction bases outside the gene matches: 5. CDR3 DNA sequence: TGTGCCAGCAGTGGGGACAGGGGGCGAGGGGAAAAACTGTTTTTT. Amino acids: CASSGDRGRGEKLFF.

J is TRBJ2-3 and V is TRBV9; possibly TRBD2 for D (7 bases). The V end was cut by 6 bases, the J end by 4 bases, with 18 bases between. This CDR3 has 15 residues. Germline V gives CDR1 SGDLS, CDR2 YYNGEE. The CDR3 reads CASTLGGGLADTQYF. Written as DNA, the CDR3 is TGTGCCAGCACCCTGGGGGGGGGCCTCGCAGATACGCAGTATTTT.

This chain joins TRBV11-2 and TRBJ1-6; 7 bases map to TRBD1. The germline CDR1 and CDR2 sequences are SGHAT and FQNNGV. The CDR3 totals 16 residues. V was clipped by 4 bases and J by 9 bases; unmatched bases: 12. CDR3 DNA: TGTGCCAGCAGCTCTTACAGGGGAATGGGAGGTTCACCCCTCCACTTT. Translating gives CASSSYRGMGGSPLHF.

The gene calls are TRBV6-1 and TRBJ1-2, with 10 nucleotides matching TRBD1. The CDR3 extends over 15 amino acids. V was clipped by 1 base and J by 4 bases; unmatched bases: 3. Germline V CDR1 and CDR2: MNHNS, SASEGT. The CDR3 coding sequence is TGTGCCAGCAGTGAAGGACAGGGGGCCAGCTATGGCTACACCTTC. Translation: CASSEGQGASYGYTF.

The chain links TRBV15 to TRBJ1-4; D is perhaps TRBD1 (6 bases). V lost 1 base to trimming and J lost 2 bases, with 11 bases between them. CDR1 is LNHNV, CDR2 YYDKDF, per germline (reference sequence). The CDR3 covers 16 residues. CDR3 in amino acids: CATSRGGGGTNEKLFF. The CDR3 nucleotides read TGTGCCACCAGCAGAGGCGGGGGCGGCACTAATGAAAAACTGTTTTTT.

The chain has TRBV10-2 and TRBJ2-1, with D possibly being TRBD2 (5 bases). The V end lost 2 bases, the J end lost 2 bases, and 7 bases lay between the germline ends. This CDR3 is 14 amino acids long. Germline V gene lookup returns CDR1 WSHSY and CDR2 SAAADI. The CDR3 bases are TGCGCCAGCAGTGAGCTAGCTACCTACAATGAGCAGTTCTTC. This codes for CASSELATYNEQFF.

V is TRBV7-8 and J is TRBJ1-1; unclear D gene. V dropped 0 bases and J dropped 6 bases, with 14 bases sitting between them. Germline CDR1 and CDR2: SGHVS and FQNEAQ. This CDR3 has 15 residues. CDR3 loop: CASSLAVGRSAEAFF. CDR3 DNA: TGTGCCAGCAGCTTAGCGGTAGGGAGGAGCGCTGAAGCTTTCTTT.